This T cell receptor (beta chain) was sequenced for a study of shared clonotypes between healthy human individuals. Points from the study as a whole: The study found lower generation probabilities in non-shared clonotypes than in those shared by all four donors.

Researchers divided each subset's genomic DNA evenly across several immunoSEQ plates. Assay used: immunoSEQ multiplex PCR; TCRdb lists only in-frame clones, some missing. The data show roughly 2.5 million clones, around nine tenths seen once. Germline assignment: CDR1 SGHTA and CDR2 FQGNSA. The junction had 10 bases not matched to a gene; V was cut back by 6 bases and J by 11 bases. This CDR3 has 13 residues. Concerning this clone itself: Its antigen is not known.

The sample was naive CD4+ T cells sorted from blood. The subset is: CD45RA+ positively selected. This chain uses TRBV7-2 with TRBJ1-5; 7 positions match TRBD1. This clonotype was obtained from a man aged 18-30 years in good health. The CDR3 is CASSLNRGLTQHF. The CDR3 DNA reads TGTGCCAGCAGTTTAAACAGGGGTTTGACCCAGCATTTT.